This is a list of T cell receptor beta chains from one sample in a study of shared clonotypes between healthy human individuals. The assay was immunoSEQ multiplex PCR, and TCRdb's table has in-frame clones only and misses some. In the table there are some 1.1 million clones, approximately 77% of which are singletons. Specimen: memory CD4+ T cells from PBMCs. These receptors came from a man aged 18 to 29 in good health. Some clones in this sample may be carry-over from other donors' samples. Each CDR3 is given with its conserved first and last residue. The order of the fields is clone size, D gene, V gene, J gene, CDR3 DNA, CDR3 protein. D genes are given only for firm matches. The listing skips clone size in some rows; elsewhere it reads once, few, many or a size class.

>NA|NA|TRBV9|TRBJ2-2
TGTGCCAGCAGCGTGGATGCCGGGCCCGGGGAGCTGTTTTTT
CASSVDAGPGELFF
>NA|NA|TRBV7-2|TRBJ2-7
TGTGCCAGCAGCGCCCAACAGGGACCGTACTACGAGCAGTACTTC
CASSAQQGPYYEQYF
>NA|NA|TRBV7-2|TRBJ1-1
TGTGCCAGCAGCTTAGGGTTGGGAAGGGACACTGAAGCTTTCTTT
CASSLGLGRDTEAFF
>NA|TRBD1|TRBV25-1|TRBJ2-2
TGTGCCAGCAGTGCAACAGGGGAGCTCTACACCGGGGAGCTGTTTTTT
CASSATGELYTGELFF
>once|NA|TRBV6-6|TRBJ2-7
TGTGCCAGCAGTTACCAGAGCGCCGTCTCCTACGAGCAGTACTTC
CASSYQSAVSYEQYF
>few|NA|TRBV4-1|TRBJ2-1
TGCGCCAGCAGCCAAGCTCCACTCGGCGATGAGCAGTTCTTC
CASSQAPLGDEQFF
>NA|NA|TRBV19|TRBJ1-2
TGTGCCAGTAGTATACGGGGGGTCGGCTATGGCTACACCTTC
CASSIRGVGYGYTF
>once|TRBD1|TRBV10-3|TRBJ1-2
TGTGCCATCAGTGAACCCGACAGGGGGCTGACCTATGGCTACACCTTC
CAISEPDRGLTYGYTF
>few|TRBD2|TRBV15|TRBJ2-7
TGTGCCACCAGCAGAGGCGGGAGTAACTACGAGCAGTACTTC
CATSRGGSNYEQYF
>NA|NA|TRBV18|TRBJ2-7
TGTGCCAGCTCACCAGGACGAAACGAGCAGTACTTC
CASSPGRNEQYF
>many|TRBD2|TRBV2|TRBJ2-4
TGTGCCAGCAGTGCTAGCGGGAGGGCCATGAACATTCAGTACTTC
CASSASGRAMNIQYF
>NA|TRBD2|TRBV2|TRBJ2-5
TGTGCCAGCAGAGCGGGAGGGCTGAGGGGGACCCAGTACTTC
CASRAGGLRGTQYF
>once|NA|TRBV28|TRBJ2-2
TGTGCCAGCAGTTTCAGCTTCGCGGTGGGCGCCGGGGAGCTGTTTTTT
CASSFSFAVGAGELFF
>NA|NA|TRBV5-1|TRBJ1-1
TGCGCCAGCAGCGCCACTAAACAGGGTGGCACTGAAGCTTTCTTT
CASSATKQGGTEAFF
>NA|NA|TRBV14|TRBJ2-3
TGTGCCAGCAGCCATGGGCAGGATACGCAGTATTTT
CASSHGQDTQYF
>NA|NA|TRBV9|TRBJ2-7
TGTGCCAGCAGCGCGGGCCCCTCCCCCACCTACGAGCAGTACTTC
CASSAGPSPTYEQYF
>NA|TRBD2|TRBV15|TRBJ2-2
TGTGCCACCAGCAGAGATTTTCTAGCGGGAGCTATAGGGGGCGGGGAGCTGTTTTTT
CATSRDFLAGAIGGGELFF
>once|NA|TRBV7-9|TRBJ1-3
TGTGCCAGCAGCCGCGATAGAAACACCATATATTTT
CASSRDRNTIYF
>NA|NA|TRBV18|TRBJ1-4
TGTGCCAGCTCACCACGCACAACTAATGAAAAACTGTTTTTT
CASSPRTTNEKLFF
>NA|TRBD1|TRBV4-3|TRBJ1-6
TGCGCCAGCAGCCGGAGACAGGGGAGAAATTCACCCCTCCACTTT
CASSRRQGRNSPLHF
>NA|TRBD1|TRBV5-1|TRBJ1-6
TGCGCCAGCAGCGGCGGGACAGGGAATTCACCCCTCCACTTT
CASSGGTGNSPLHF
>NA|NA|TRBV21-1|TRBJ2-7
TGTGCCAGCAGCAAATGGGGCAACCAGGGGAACGAGCAGTACTTC
CASSKWGNQGNEQYF
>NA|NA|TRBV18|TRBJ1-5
TGTGCCAGCTCACCGACCGGGGCGGGCAATCAGCCCCAGCATTTT
CASSPTGAGNQPQHF
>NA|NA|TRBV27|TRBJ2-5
TGTGCCAGCAGTTTCGGAGGGGGCGTCGAGACCCAGTACTTC
CASSFGGGVETQYF
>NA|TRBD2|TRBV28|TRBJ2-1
TGTGCCAGCAGTACTCTGGGCGGGAGTCCCGTCCCGGAGCAGTTCTTC
CASSTLGGSPVPEQFF
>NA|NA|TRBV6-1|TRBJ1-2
TGTGCCAGCAGTGAAGCCCCCTCGACAGAATTTAACTATGGCTACACCTTC
CASSEAPSTEFNYGYTF
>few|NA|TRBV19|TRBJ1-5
TGTGCCAGTAGTCCCAGACAGGCCCGACAGCCCCAGCATTTT
CASSPRQARQPQHF
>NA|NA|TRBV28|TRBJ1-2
TGTGCCAGCAGTTTTCAAGAACAGATTTATGGCTACACCTTC
CASSFQEQIYGYTF
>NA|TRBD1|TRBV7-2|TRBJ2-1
TGTGCCAGCAGCTTACACGGACAGGTTCGAAATGAGCAGTTCTTC
CASSLHGQVRNEQFF
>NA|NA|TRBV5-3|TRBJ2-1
TGTGCCAGAAGCCTTGGTTCTGATAGCGATAGCTCCTACAATGAGCAGTTCTTC
CARSLGSDSDSSYNEQFF
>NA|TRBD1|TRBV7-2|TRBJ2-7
TGTGCCAGCAGCTTCAGCACGGGACAGGGCACCTACGAGCAGTACTTC
CASSFSTGQGTYEQYF
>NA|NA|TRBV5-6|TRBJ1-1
TGTGCCAGCAGCTTGGACAGGGCGGCTGAAGCTTTCTTT
CASSLDRAAEAFF
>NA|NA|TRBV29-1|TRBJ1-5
TGCAGCGTTCGGGAAGGCGGAGCGGGGCCCCAGCATTTT
CSVREGGAGPQHF
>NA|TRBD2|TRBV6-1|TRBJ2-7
TGTGCCAGCGGTCTCCTGTCTAGCGGGGGGCATCACTTC
CASGLLSSGGHHF
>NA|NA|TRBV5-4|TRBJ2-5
TGTGCCAGCAGTACCGTAGAGTCCGGGGAGACCCAGTACTTC
CASSTVESGETQYF
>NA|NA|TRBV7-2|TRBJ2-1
TGTGCCAGCAGGTCCCCAGCCTATGGATACAATGAGCAGTTCTTC
CASRSPAYGYNEQFF
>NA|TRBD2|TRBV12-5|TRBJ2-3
TGTGCTAGTGGTTTGGTACTCGGTGCCTATGTAAGCGGGAGTACCCCAGATACGCAGTATTTT
CASGLVLGAYVSGSTPDTQYF
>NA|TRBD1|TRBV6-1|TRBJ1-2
TGTGCCAGCAGTGGCTCAGGACAGGGCAGAGGCTACACCTTC
CASSGSGQGRGYTF
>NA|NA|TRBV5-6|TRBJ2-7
TGTGCCAGCAGCTTGTTGGGGGCCCAGAGCTCCTACGAGCAGTACTTC
CASSLLGAQSSYEQYF
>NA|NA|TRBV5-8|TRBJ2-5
TGTGCCAGCAGCTTGTCCTATGGACGGAGCGCCCAAGAGACCCAGTACTTC
CASSLSYGRSAQETQYF
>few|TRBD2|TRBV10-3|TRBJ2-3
TGTGCCATCAGCCCTAGCGGGAGTTTGGATACGCAGTATTTT
CAISPSGSLDTQYF
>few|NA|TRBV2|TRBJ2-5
TGTGCCAGCAGTGTTGGGGGAGAGACCCAGTACTTC
CASSVGGETQYF
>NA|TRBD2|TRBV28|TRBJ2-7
TGTGCCACCCCCGACGGGGGGGGGTACTTC
CATPDGGGYF
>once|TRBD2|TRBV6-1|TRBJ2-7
TGTGCCAGCAGTGAAAGCAGCGGGAGGCGGGAGCAGTACTTC
CASSESSGRREQYF
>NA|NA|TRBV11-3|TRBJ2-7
TGTGCCAGCAGCTCGGACGGAAGCAGCTACGAGCAGTACTTC
CASSSDGSSYEQYF
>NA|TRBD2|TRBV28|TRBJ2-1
TGTGCCAGCAGTTTACGGACTAGCGGGAGGTCCTACAATGAGCAGTTCTTC
CASSLRTSGRSYNEQFF
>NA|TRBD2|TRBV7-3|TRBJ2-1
TGTGCCAGCAGACCTAGCGGGAGTACGAATGAGCAGTTCTTC
CASRPSGSTNEQFF
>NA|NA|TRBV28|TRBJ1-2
TGTGCCACCCGAAGGACGGGTCTAAACTATGGCTACACCTTC
CATRRTGLNYGYTF
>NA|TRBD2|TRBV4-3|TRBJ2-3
TGCGCCAGCAGCCAAGCGTCGGGGGGGAGCACAGATACGCAGTATTTT
CASSQASGGSTDTQYF
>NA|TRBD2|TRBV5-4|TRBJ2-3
TGTGCCAGCAGGACTAGCGGGGTGGCAGATACGCAGTATTTT
CASRTSGVADTQYF
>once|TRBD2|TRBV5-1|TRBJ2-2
TGCGCCAGCAGCTCCTTAGCGGGAGGGGAGCTGTTTTTT
CASSSLAGGELFF
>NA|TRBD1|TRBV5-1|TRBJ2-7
TGCGCCAGCAGCTCGGGACAGGGGTCCTACGAGCAGTACTTC
CASSSGQGSYEQYF
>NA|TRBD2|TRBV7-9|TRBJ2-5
TGTGCCAGCATTGCGGGAGTTCAAGAGACCCAGTACTTC
CASIAGVQETQYF
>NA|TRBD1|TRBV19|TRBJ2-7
TGTGCCAGTAGTCAACAGGGGGCCTACGAGCAGTACTTC
CASSQQGAYEQYF
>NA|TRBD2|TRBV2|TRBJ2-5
TGTGCCAGCAGAGTAACTAGCGGGACCTTCCAAGAGACCCAGTACTTC
CASRVTSGTFQETQYF